These 20 T cell receptor beta chains came from one sample sequenced in a study of blood T cell repertoires in COVID-19. TCRdb keeps only in-frame clones here, not all; method: immunoSEQ multiplex PCR. The table lists about 130,000 clones, roughly four fifths of them singletons, with about a sixth in the top ten. The source material was PBMCs or T cells enriched from blood (not recorded which). The source is a man younger than 40 who had recovered from COVID-19.

The V and J genes are TRBV11-2 and TRBJ2-5, with unresolved D. Per the germline V gene, CDR1 is SGHAT and CDR2 is FQNNGV. The CDR3 covers 13 residues. V gave up 6 bases and J gave up 4 bases, with 12 bases separating them. CDR3 in amino acids: CASRERLPETQYF. Here the CDR3 DNA reads TGTGCCAGCAGGGAGAGGCTCCCAGAGACCCAGTACTTC.

The genes are TRBV18 and TRBJ2-2; TRBD1 is a possible D gene (6 bases). The CDR3 contains 16 residues. The germline V gene has CDR1 KGHSH and CDR2 LQKENI. The germline V and J ends were trimmed by 3 bases and 3 bases, with 14 bases remaining between them. The DNA of the CDR3 is TGTGCCAGCTCACCTACCCCCTACAGGGACACCGGGGAGCTGTTTTTT. It is translated as CASSPTPYRDTGELFF.

The chain links TRBV20-1 to TRBJ2-3; TRBD1 might be the D (6 bases). V dropped 5 bases and J dropped 2 bases, with 11 bases sitting between them. In germline, CDR1 is DFQATT, CDR2 SNEGSKA (reference sequence). CDR3 length: 13 amino acids. The CDR3 region is CSAGDRYTDTQYF. DNA for the CDR3: TGCAGTGCTGGTGACAGGTACACAGATACGCAGTATTTT.

In nucleotides, the CDR3 is TGTGCCAGCAGCCAAGCCGGGGGCACTGAAGCTTTCTTT. Protein product: CASSQAGGTEAFF. The chain carries TRBV14 and TRBJ1-1; maybe TRBD1 (5 bases). This CDR3 contains 13 residues. CDR1 is SGHDN, CDR2 FVKESK, per germline. Trimming stripped 1 base from V and 4 bases from J, with 7 bases between.

The V and J genes are TRBV7-2 and TRBJ2-2; D remains ambiguous. Germline CDR1 is SGHTA and CDR2 is FQGNSA. V lost 0 bases to trimming and J lost 5 bases, with 7 bases between them. The CDR3 has 14 amino acids. The CDR3 protein is CASSLAGSTGELFF. The CDR3 nucleotides are TGTGCCAGCAGCTTAGCGGGCTCTACCGGGGAGCTGTTTTTT.

This clone was picked up one time. The J gene is TRBJ2-1, the V gene TRBV2; 8 positions match TRBD2. This CDR3 comprises 15 residues. V was clipped by 5 bases and J by 3 bases; unmatched bases: 6. Germline V gene data show CDR1 as SNHLY and CDR2 as FYNNEI. CDR3 sequence: CASSYLAGGYNEQFF. Written as DNA, the CDR3 is TGTGCCAGCAGTTATCTAGCGGGCGGCTACAATGAGCAGTTCTTC.

The chain has TRBV5-4 and TRBJ1-1; 7 bases match TRBD1. The CDR3 consists of 15 residues. The V and J ends lost 5 bases and 1 base, in that order; junction bases with no gene match: 8. The V gene's germline CDR1 is SGHNT and CDR2 YYREEE (reference sequence). CDR3 protein: CASREGAIGNTEAFF. The CDR3 DNA is TGTGCCAGCAGGGAGGGGGCGATTGGGAACACTGAAGCTTTCTTT.

The chain is built from TRBV15 and TRBJ2-7; 9 bases fit TRBD1. V lost 3 bases, J lost 0 bases, and 9 bases stayed unmatched. The CDR3 runs to 17 residues. CDR1 is LNHNV and CDR2 is YYDKDF in the germline V gene (reference sequence). The CDR3 loop reads CATSSTLQGASSYEQYF. DNA for the CDR3: TGTGCCACCAGCAGTACTCTACAGGGGGCGAGCTCCTACGAGCAGTACTTC.

The chain is built from TRBV9 and TRBJ2-1, with 9 positions matching TRBD2. After removal of 4 bases from V and 5 bases from J, the junction contained 10 bases not matched to a gene. The CDR3 has 16 amino acids. CDR1 and CDR2 from the germline V gene are SGDLS and YYNGEE. The CDR3 reads CASSSGSGSVHNEQFF. DNA for the CDR3: TGTGCCAGCAGCTCCGGTAGCGGGAGTGTACACAATGAGCAGTTCTTC.

This clone was seen only a few times. V gene TRBV27 combines with J gene TRBJ1-2; D call uncertain. Germline CDR1 and CDR2: MNHEY and SMNVEV (reference sequence). V shed 2 bases and J shed 6 bases, with 13 bases lying between them. This CDR3 region has 14 residues. CDR3 nucleotide sequence: TGTGCCAGCAGTTTAGATGGACTGGATGATGGCTACACCTTC. Translated: CASSLDGLDDGYTF.

V is TRBV5-1 and J is TRBJ2-5; 12 bases map to TRBD2. The CDR3 spans 16 residues. Trimming took 0 bases from V and 2 from J; bases not matched to a gene: 2. Germline assignment: CDR1 SGHRS and CDR2 YFSETQ. The CDR3 reads CASSLALAGGQETQYF. CDR3 DNA sequence: TGCGCCAGCAGCTTGGCTCTAGCGGGGGGGCAAGAGACCCAGTACTTC.

The chain recombines TRBV4-1 with TRBJ2-7; the match to TRBD1 covers 8 bases. The germline V gene encodes CDR1 MGHRA and CDR2 YSYEKL. Trimming removed 1 base from V and 0 bases from J; junction bases left unmatched: 14. The CDR3 is 19 amino acids. The DNA for the CDR3 is TGCGCCAGCAGCCAAGTCGACTTTATCGGGACAGGAGGCTCCTACGAGCAGTACTTC. Translated: CASSQVDFIGTGGSYEQYF.

This chain joins TRBV6-5 and TRBJ1-1; 7 bases map to TRBD1. The CDR3 consists of 13 residues. Germline lookup yields CDR1 MNHEY and CDR2 SVGAGI. The V gene end was trimmed by 5 bases and the J gene end by 4 bases; junction bases not matched to a gene: 4. CDR3 coding DNA: TGTGCCAGCAGTAGACAGGGTAGCACTGAAGCTTTCTTT. Amino acid sequence: CASSRQGSTEAFF.

This chain joins TRBV19 and TRBJ1-4, with a possible D match to TRBD1 (6 bases). This CDR3 spans 14 amino acids. From germline, CDR1 is LNHDA and CDR2 SQIVND (reference sequence). V was cut by 3 bases and J by 8 bases, with 13 bases left in between. Here the CDR3 DNA reads TGTGCCAGTAGTATCCAGGGGAAAGAAGAAAAACTGTTTTTT. Protein sequence: CASSIQGKEEKLFF.

The chain carries TRBV19 and TRBJ1-5, with D unclear. V was pared by 5 bases and J by 5 bases, with 16 bases between. CDR1 and CDR2 (germline): LNHDA, SQIVND (reference sequence). This CDR3 has 15 residues. The CDR3 nucleotides read TGTGCCAGTAGTGTACAGCACCGAGTTGATCAGCCCCAGCATTTT. Amino acid sequence: CASSVQHRVDQPQHF. Variable domain in full (rest from reference TRBV19 and TRBJ1-5): DGGITQSPKYLFRKEGQNVTLSCEQNLNHDAMYWYRQDPGQGLRLIYYSQIVNDFQKGDIAEGYSVSREKKESFPLTVTSAQKNPTAFYLCASSVQHRVDQPQHFGDGTRLSIL.

The CDR3, as DNA: TGCGCCAGCAGCGAGGGACAGGGGGTCGCTGAAGCTTTCTTT. Protein: CASSEGQGVAEAFF. The chain links TRBV5-1 to TRBJ1-1; 11 bases map to TRBD1. The germline gives CDR1 SGHRS, CDR2 YFSETQ. The J segment lost 6 bases and the V segment lost 4 bases, leaving 5 bases of the junction unmatched. The CDR3 sequence is 14 residues long.

This clone has a single count. V usage is TRBV2 and J usage is TRBJ2-3, with D tentatively TRBD2 (5 bases). CDR1 is SNHLY, CDR2 FYNNEI, per germline. The CDR3 extends over 15 amino acids. The germline V and J ends were trimmed by 7 bases and 1 base, with 15 bases remaining between them. The DNA for the CDR3 is TGTGCCAGCATCTTATCGGGGTGGGGCACAGATACGCAGTATTTT. It translates to CASILSGWGTDTQYF.

CDR3 bases: TGTGCCAGCAGCGTCCGGGGAGGACAGGGGAGCGGGGAGCTGTTTTTT. Translation: CASSVRGGQGSGELFF. This chain links TRBV9 with TRBJ2-2; TRBD1 matches at 9 bases. From germline, CDR1 is SGDLS and CDR2 YYNGEE. This CDR3 has 16 residues. V gave up 2 bases and J gave up 7 bases; unmatched junction bases: 9.

The genes are TRBV7-3 and TRBJ2-5, with D possibly matching TRBD2 (6 bases). Germline V gene sequence: CDR1 SGHTA, CDR2 FQGTGA. V gave up 5 bases and J gave up 7 bases, with 20 bases separating them. The CDR3 totals 15 residues. This CDR3 is CASSPTPDGRGTQYF. CDR3 sequence (DNA): TGTGCCAGCAGCCCGACCCCGGACGGGAGAGGGACCCAGTACTTC. The whole variable domain, filled in from reference TRBV7-3 and TRBJ2-5, reads GAGVSQTPSNKVTEKGKYVELRCDPISGHTALYWYRQSLGQGPEFLIYFQGTGAADDSGLPNDRFFAVRPEGSVSTLKIQRTERGDSAVYLCASSPTPDGRGTQYFGPGTRLLVL.

V and J are TRBV19 and TRBJ1-5, with D perhaps TRBD1 (5 bases). This CDR3 comprises 13 residues. Germline CDR1 reads LNHDA; CDR2 reads SQIVND (reference sequence). The V end was cut by 11 bases, the J end by 0 bases, with 11 bases between. In DNA, the CDR3 is TGTGCCGCAGGGCAATATAGCAATCAGCCCCAGCATTTT. Translating it yields CAAGQYSNQPQHF. Drawing the rest from reference TRBV19 and TRBJ1-5, the complete variable domain is DGGITQSPKYLFRKEGQNVTLSCEQNLNHDAMYWYRQDPGQGLRLIYYSQIVNDFQKGDIAEGYSVSREKKESFPLTVTSAQKNPTAFYLCAAGQYSNQPQHFGDGTRLSIL.